This TCR beta chain was observed in a study of T cell responses to AZD1222 COVID-19 vaccine. Points on this clone: What it recognizes is unknown.

Here immunoSEQ multiplex PCR was the method, and the copy in TCRdb shows in-frame clones only, minus some. The repertoire includes approximately 170,000 clones, roughly nine tenths of them detected once, and around 0.99% sits in the top ten. With 9 bases clipped from V and 5 bases from J, the junction kept 10 bases outside the gene matches. The V gene's germline CDR1 is LNHDA and CDR2 SQIVND (reference sequence). The CDR3 has 14 residues. General study findings and limits: Baseline serostatus was positive in only a handful of AZD1222 recipients. Among the donors, most were white British and more were female, and clonal diversity was possibly underestimated. At 160-218 and 743-854, vaccine-associated CD4 TCRs were dominant, and they spanned spike.

The sequencing used peripheral blood, collected 28 days after the second AZD1222 dose. The clonotype originates from an adult who received the AZD1222 COVID-19 vaccine. This rearrangement joins TRBV19 to TRBJ1-5, with 7 bases identical to TRBD1. CDR3 protein: CASRDSDNYQPQHF. As DNA, the CDR3 is TGTGCCAGCCGGGACAGCGATAACTATCAGCCCCAGCATTTT.